Below are 25 T cell receptor beta chains sequenced from a single sample in a study of shared clonotypes between healthy human individuals. Sequencing was performed with immunoSEQ multiplex PCR; in TCRdb, only in-frame clones are kept and a portion is missing. Altogether approximately 940,000 clones are present, roughly 72% being singletons, with the ten largest covering over 1.3%. The sequenced material came from memory CD4+ T cells sorted from blood. As to subset: CD45RA-negative fraction. These receptors were obtained from a man aged 18 to 29 in good health.

This clone appeared a few times. The sample holds other DNA sequences that translate to the same CDR3. This rearrangement joins TRBV6-1 to TRBJ1-5, with no clear D. The CDR3 consists of 15 residues. Germline CDR1 reads MNHNS; CDR2 reads SASEGT. Trimming pared 1 base from V and 0 bases from J, leaving 7 bases between. Here the CDR3 DNA reads TGTGCCAGCAGTGAAGGTGCGTATAGCAATCAGCCCCAGCATTTT. Its protein is CASSEGAYSNQPQHF.

The chain recombines TRBV6-1 with TRBJ1-5; no definite D call. This CDR3 region has 15 residues. CDR1 is MNHNS, CDR2 SASEGT, per germline. The V and J ends lost 7 bases and 3 bases respectively, with 16 bases between them. CDR3 coding DNA: TGTGCCAGCACTGAGCAGGAGCGAGTCAATCAGCCCCAGCATTTT. Its translation: CASTEQERVNQPQHF.

This chain uses TRBV18 with TRBJ2-7; TRBD1 matches at 7 bases. This CDR3 has 13 residues. After removal of 6 bases from V and 7 bases from J, the junction contained 9 bases not matched to a gene. CDR1 and CDR2 (germline): KGHSH, LQKENI. CDR3 protein: CASSQGVLGEQYF. Here the CDR3 DNA reads TGTGCCAGCTCTCAGGGGGTCCTCGGGGAGCAGTACTTC.

This clone is a singleton in its sample. The CDR3 nucleotides read TGTGCCAGCAGCTTGGACGCGGGGTCCTACAATGAGCAGTTCTTC. This gives the protein CASSLDAGSYNEQFF. The genes are TRBV5-4 and TRBJ2-1; weak D call: TRBD2 (6 bases). Germline V gene lookup returns CDR1 SGHNT and CDR2 YYREEE (reference sequence). The CDR3 has 15 residues. The ends were cut back, 0 bases at V and 1 base at J, with 8 bases in the middle.

The count of this clone is one. The chain couples TRBV5-1 to TRBJ1-3, with D tentatively TRBD1 (6 bases). V was trimmed by 0 bases and J by 2 bases, leaving 15 bases between them. The CDR3 runs 17 residues. The V gene's germline CDR1 is SGHRS and CDR2 YFSETQ. In DNA form, the CDR3 reads TGCGCCAGCAGCTTGGCCCCGACACAGGGTACTGGAAACACCATATATTTT. Translation gives CASSLAPTQGTGNTIYF.

The rearrangement uses TRBV5-1 and TRBJ2-6; 11 bases match TRBD2. J gave up 3 bases and V 4 bases, and 3 bases lay outside the gene matches. CDR1 and CDR2 (germline): SGHRS, YFSETQ. The CDR3 has 16 residues. In DNA form, the CDR3 reads TGCGCCAGCAGCACTAGCGGGAGTAGTGGGGCCAACGTCCTGACTTTC. Protein: CASSTSGSSGANVLTF.

The gene calls are TRBV6-4 and TRBJ2-1; TRBD2 matches at 11 bases. The CDR3 is 13 residues long. Germline-derived CDR1 and CDR2 are MRHNA and SNTAGT. V shed 8 bases, J shed 5 bases, and the junction held 2 bases outside the gene matches. The CDR3 DNA sequence: TGTGCCAGCGCGACTAGCGGGAACAATGAGCAGTTCTTC. It translates to CASATSGNNEQFF.

J is TRBJ2-2 and V is TRBV2, with 9 nucleotides matching TRBD2. There are 17 residues in the CDR3. J gave up 2 bases and V 1 base, and 5 bases lay outside the gene matches. Germline V CDR1 and CDR2: SNHLY, FYNNEI. CDR3 DNA sequence: TGTGCCAGCAGTGAAGGGGCTAGCGGGGTTAACACCGGGGAGCTGTTTTTT. Protein sequence: CASSEGASGVNTGELFF.

There are many counts of this clone. The chain links TRBV2 to TRBJ2-5; 7 bases match TRBD1. Trimming cost V 5 bases and J 5 bases; bases outside gene matches: 11. There are 15 residues in the CDR3. The V gene's germline CDR1 is SNHLY and CDR2 FYNNEI. In DNA form, the CDR3 reads TGTGCCAGCAGTCCTGGTACAGGGGCGGCCGAGACCCAGTACTTC. Amino acid sequence: CASSPGTGAAETQYF.

A word on this clone: Compared with germline, one end of the junction differs, possibly owing to a read error. The sample holds other DNA sequences that translate to the same CDR3. V gene TRBV7-7 combines with J gene TRBJ2-5; weak D call: TRBD2 (6 bases). CDR1 is SSHAT, CDR2 FNYEAQ, per germline (reference sequence). The CDR3 sequence is 14 residues long. CDR3 region: CASSLGGLGETQYF. The CDR3 bases are TGTGCTAGCAGCTTAGGAGGGCTCGGTGAGACCCAGTACTTC.

The chain joins TRBV6-6 to TRBJ1-2; D unclear. Germline V gene data show CDR1 as MNHNY and CDR2 as SVGAGI (reference sequence). V was shortened by 2 bases and J by 3 bases, with 13 bases between the two germline ends. The CDR3 is 15 residues long. DNA of the CDR3: TGTGCCAGCAGTTACCCGATTCGGACGGACTATGGCTACACCTTC. Translated, it gives CASSYPIRTDYGYTF.

This chain uses TRBV10-3 with TRBJ2-5; 8 bases match TRBD1. The CDR3 loop spans 11 amino acids. Germline values: CDR1 ENHRY, CDR2 SYGVKD. V lost 10 bases, J lost 4 bases, and 2 bases stayed unmatched. Here the CDR3 reads CATQGAETQYF. Written as DNA, the CDR3 is TGTGCCACGCAGGGGGCAGAGACCCAGTACTTC.

The chain employs TRBV9 and TRBJ2-1; 8 nucleotides align to TRBD1. With V trimmed by 3 bases and J by 7 bases, 3 bases remained unmatched. The CDR3 is made up of 13 amino acids. CDR1 SGDLS and CDR2 YYNGEE come from the germline V gene. Written as DNA, the CDR3 is TGTGCCAGCAGCGACAGGGGGAGGAATGAGCAGTTCTTC. It encodes CASSDRGRNEQFF.

The V gene is TRBV30, the J gene TRBJ1-2, with 9 positions matching TRBD1. V shed 3 bases and J 1 base; nucleotides not matched to a gene: 3. The CDR3 is 14 amino acids. CDR1 and CDR2 (germline): GTSNPN, SVGIG (reference sequence). The CDR3 region has the DNA TGTGCCTGGAGGGGGGACAGGGATAACTATGGCTACACCTTC. This sequence encodes CAWRGDRDNYGYTF.

This clone was detected a few times. V and J are TRBV19 and TRBJ1-1; no clear D. The length of the CDR3 is 12 residues. Trimming removed 4 bases at V and 1 base at J, with 4 bases between. Germline assignment: CDR1 LNHDA and CDR2 SQIVND (reference sequence). CDR3 loop: CASSTKNTEAFF. Written as DNA, the CDR3 is TGTGCCAGTAGTACCAAGAACACTGAAGCTTTCTTT.

In this sample, this clone turned up once. V and J are TRBV4-3 and TRBJ1-2; D unresolved. Trimming left V 1 base short and J 8 bases short, with 14 bases between. There are 14 residues in the CDR3. Germline V gives CDR1 LGHNA, CDR2 YSLEER. The DNA for the CDR3 is TGCGCCAGCAGCCAAGTGGCGTTTACGGGGGGCTACACCTTC. It is translated as CASSQVAFTGGYTF.

The CDR3 DNA follows: TGTGCCAGCAGAACCGGGACTAGCGGGGACAATGAGCAGTTCTTC. Its translation is CASRTGTSGDNEQFF. The V gene is TRBV5-4, the J gene TRBJ2-1; 13 bases are shared with TRBD2. The CDR3 has 15 residues. The J segment lost 5 bases and the V segment lost 5 bases, leaving 4 bases of the junction unmatched. Germline values: CDR1 SGHNT, CDR2 YYREEE (reference sequence).

This clone was detected only a few times. The sample contains more than one DNA sequence encoding this CDR3. The rearrangement uses TRBV5-1 and TRBJ2-7, with 7 bases fitting TRBD1. Germline lookup yields CDR1 SGHRS and CDR2 YFSETQ. V was pared by 0 bases and J by 3 bases, with 3 bases of the junction left unmatched. This CDR3 region has 14 residues. This CDR3 reads CASSLGSGGYEQYF. The DNA of the CDR3 is TGCGCCAGCAGCTTGGGGTCAGGGGGCTACGAGCAGTACTTC.

V gene TRBV5-6 combines with J gene TRBJ2-3, with D unclear. Germline V lookup: CDR1 SGHDT, CDR2 YYEEEE. This CDR3 has 14 residues. V shed 0 bases and J shed 2 bases, with 7 bases lying between them. CDR3 DNA: TGTGCCAGCAGCTTGGGAGGAAACACAGATACGCAGTATTTT. Translation: CASSLGGNTDTQYF.

The V gene is TRBV7-9, the J gene TRBJ2-2, with 7 bases matching TRBD2. Germline V gene data show CDR1 as SEHNR and CDR2 as FQNEAQ (reference sequence). The CDR3 runs 14 residues. J lost 6 bases, V lost 5 bases, and 6 bases had no gene match. The CDR3 protein is CASSQAGSAGELFF. The CDR3 DNA follows: TGTGCCAGCAGCCAAGCGGGGTCGGCCGGGGAGCTGTTTTTT.

This chain links TRBV4-3 with TRBJ1-2; 11 bases line up with TRBD1. CDR3 size: 16 residues. V trimming: 1 base; J trimming: 8 bases; junction bases outside the gene matches: 9. Germline loops: CDR1 LGHNA, CDR2 YSLEER. This CDR3 reads CASSQVNWDRGNGYTF. CDR3 DNA: TGCGCCAGCAGCCAAGTAAATTGGGACAGGGGGAACGGCTACACCTTC.

This chain joins TRBV7-2 and TRBJ2-7, with 7 bases aligning to TRBD2. V shed 5 bases and J 1 base; nucleotides not matched to a gene: 8. The CDR3 contains 15 residues. The germline gives CDR1 SGHTA, CDR2 FQGNSA. DNA for the CDR3: TGTGCCAGCAGCCTGGCGCAGGGAGGGTCCTACGAGCAGTACTTC. This codes for CASSLAQGGSYEQYF.

This chain links TRBV11-2 with TRBJ2-5, with TRBD1 matching over 9 bases. This CDR3 is 17 amino acids long. The V and J ends lost 5 bases and 2 bases, in that order; junction bases with no gene match: 12. The germline V gene encodes CDR1 SGHAT and CDR2 FQNNGV. CDR3: CASSRARQGGIQETQYF. The DNA for the CDR3 is TGTGCCAGCAGCCGGGCCAGACAGGGGGGGATACAAGAGACCCAGTACTTC.

This clone showed up just a few times. This chain links TRBV5-5 with TRBJ2-7; 7 bases fit TRBD1. Unmatched junction bases numbered 4, after V lost 0 bases and J lost 1 base. The CDR3 is 15 residues long. Germline loops: CDR1 SGHKS, CDR2 YYEKEE (reference sequence). CDR3 in amino acids: CASSLAGTASYEQYF. The CDR3 DNA is TGTGCCAGCAGCTTGGCCGGGACAGCTTCCTACGAGCAGTACTTC.

This clone was detected a few times. The chain links TRBV2 to TRBJ1-1; 7 bases match TRBD1. The CDR3 is 13 amino acids. V gave up 4 bases and J gave up 6 bases; unmatched junction bases: 5. Germline V lookup: CDR1 SNHLY, CDR2 FYNNEI. CDR3 nucleotides: TGTGCCAGCAGTGCAGGGGGTTATCCTGAAGCTTTCTTT. Translated, it gives CASSAGGYPEAFF.